Below, 30 T cell receptor beta chains from the same sample are listed, as sequenced in a study of cytomegalovirus exposure and HLA in healthy donors. PCR primers comprised 60 Vbeta and 13 Jbeta primers. The table came from immunoSEQ multiplex PCR; TCRdb's copy has only in-frame clones and leaves some out. This table has 100,000 to 150,000 clones, roughly 66% appearing once. The sample consisted of PBMCs. The source is a man in his sixties in good health and CMV-seropositive.

The rearrangement uses TRBV10-3 and TRBJ2-2; 7 positions match TRBD2. The CDR3 covers 13 residues. Unmatched junction bases numbered 3, after V lost 9 bases and J lost 2 bases. Looked up from germline, CDR1 is ENHRY and CDR2 is SYGVKD. CDR3 DNA: TGTGCCATTCTAGCGGTCAACACCGGGGAGCTGTTTTTT. Its translation: CAILAVNTGELFF.

The chain recombines TRBV5-1 with TRBJ2-2, with D possibly matching TRBD2 (6 bases). The CDR3 spans 14 residues. Germline CDR1 and CDR2: SGHRS and YFSETQ. The V gene lost 2 bases and the J gene lost 5 bases, with 10 bases spanning the gap. The CDR3 DNA sequence: TGCGCCAGCAGCTTCGGGAGAATGACCGGGGAGCTGTTTTTT. Protein: CASSFGRMTGELFF.

This sequence joins TRBV27 and TRBJ2-1, with TRBD1 as a possible D gene (6 bases). Per the germline V gene, CDR1 is MNHEY and CDR2 is SMNVEV (reference sequence). The CDR3 has 16 amino acids. V was clipped by 4 bases and J by 7 bases, with 20 bases between them. The CDR3 spells CASSSYRVSLGNEQFF. CDR3 DNA: TGTGCCAGCAGTTCGTACAGGGTATCACTGGGGAATGAGCAGTTCTTC.

The J gene is TRBJ1-5, the V gene TRBV5-6, with D hard to call. The CDR3 is made up of 15 amino acids. Trimming removed 3 bases from V and 2 bases from J, with 12 bases in between. Per the germline V gene, CDR1 is SGHDT and CDR2 is YYEEEE. The CDR3 nucleotides are TGTGCCAGCAGCTGGTCCTCCACGGGCAATCAGCCCCAGCATTTT. As protein: CASSWSSTGNQPQHF. The variable domain in full, completed from reference TRBV5-6 and TRBJ1-5, reads DAGVTQSPTHLIKTRGQQVTLRCSPKSGHDTVSWYQQALGQGPQFIFQYYEEEERQRGNFPDRFSGHQFPNYSSELNVNALLLGDSALYLCASSWSSTGNQPQHFGDGTRLSIL.

This clone was observed at least ten times. The chain combines TRBV5-8 with TRBJ1-1; possibly TRBD1 for D (6 bases). Germline V gene lookup returns CDR1 SGHTS and CDR2 YDEGEE. This CDR3 spans 13 amino acids. Trimming pared 0 bases from V and 10 bases from J, leaving 13 bases between. CDR3 protein: CASSLVGRGGAFF. CDR3 DNA: TGTGCCAGCAGCTTGGTCGGGAGGGGGGGAGCTTTCTTT.

The CDR3: CASIEAWTAGANVLTF. CDR3 DNA: TGTGCCAGCATTGAGGCTTGGACAGCCGGGGCCAACGTCCTGACTTTC. V usage is TRBV28 and J usage is TRBJ2-6; possible D gene TRBD1, 6 bases. The V gene lost 7 bases and the J gene lost 4 bases, with 17 bases spanning the gap. CDR1 MDHEN and CDR2 SYDVKM come from the germline V gene. This CDR3 comprises 16 residues.

The chain recombines TRBV11-1 with TRBJ2-5; the D is unclear. Germline-derived CDR1 and CDR2 are SGHAT and FQDESV (reference sequence). V dropped 2 bases and J dropped 0 bases, with 7 bases sitting between them. The CDR3 runs to 14 residues. The chain's CDR3 is CASSLSRYQETQYF. In DNA, the CDR3 is TGTGCCAGCAGCTTAAGTAGATACCAAGAGACCCAGTACTTC.

As to this clone: A junction boundary mismatches the germline segment, possibly from a read error. V is TRBV5-6 and J is TRBJ2-3; possibly TRBD2 for D (7 bases). Germline V CDR1 and CDR2: SGHDT, YYEEEE. The CDR3 runs 11 residues. Written as DNA, the CDR3 is TGTGCCAGCAGCTTTGCGGGGGCGCTCGGTTTT. It encodes CASSFAGALGF.

The table lists this clone with a count of one. CDR3 sequence: CASSLAGDSPLHF. CDR3 in DNA: TGTGCCAGCAGCTTGGCCGGGGATTCACCCCTCCACTTT. The chain carries TRBV5-4 and TRBJ1-6; D is unclear. This CDR3 contains 13 residues. Germline V gene sequence: CDR1 SGHNT, CDR2 YYREEE (reference sequence). Between the trimmed V and J ends, which lost 0 bases and 8 bases, there was a span of 6 bases. The entire variable domain, with the rest obtained from reference TRBV5-4 and TRBJ1-6, is as follows: ETGVTQSPTHLIKTRGQQVTLRCSSQSGHNTVSWYQQALGQGPQFIFQYYREEENGRGNFPPRFSGLQFPNYSSELNVNALELDDSALYLCASSLAGDSPLHFGNGTRLTVT.

This sequence joins TRBV28 and TRBJ2-5; no definite D call. Germline CDR1 is MDHEN and CDR2 is SYDVKM. The CDR3 is made up of 14 amino acids. The V and J ends lost 5 bases and 7 bases respectively, with 17 bases between them. The CDR3 here is CASSTRVKLGTQYF. Here the CDR3 DNA reads TGTGCCAGCAGTACTCGCGTAAAACTTGGGACCCAGTACTTC.

The chain employs TRBV7-2 and TRBJ2-7; perhaps TRBD2 as D (6 bases). Germline V gene lookup returns CDR1 SGHTA and CDR2 FQGNSA. V lost 5 bases to trimming and J lost 3 bases, with 14 bases between them. This CDR3 is built from 14 residues. The CDR3 spells CASSKQGGLYEQYF. CDR3 DNA sequence: TGTGCCAGCAGCAAGCAGGGAGGACTCTACGAGCAGTACTTC.

The rearrangement joins TRBV28 to TRBJ1-3; D possibly corresponds to TRBD1 (6 bases). V lost 6 bases and J lost 7, with 19 bases in between. Per the germline V gene, CDR1 is MDHEN and CDR2 is SYDVKM. The CDR3 spans 15 residues. Here the CDR3 reads CASRNVGQEGNTIYF. The CDR3 DNA reads TGTGCCAGCAGAAATGTGGGACAAGAGGGGAACACCATATATTTT.

This rearrangement joins TRBV29-1 to TRBJ1-1; D is undetermined. Germline V gene lookup returns CDR1 SQVTM and CDR2 ANQGSEA. V lost 0 bases to trimming and J lost 7 bases, with 12 bases between them. CDR3 length: 13 residues. The CDR3 here is CSVEEGGGSEAFF. The CDR3 region has the DNA TGCAGCGTTGAAGAAGGTGGAGGGAGTGAAGCTTTCTTT.

The chain is built from TRBV19 and TRBJ2-5, with D perhaps matching TRBD1 (5 bases). The J call may be in error: the DNA end matches TRBJ2-7 better. Germline lookup yields CDR1 LNHDA and CDR2 SQIVND (reference sequence). There are 13 residues in the CDR3. Here the CDR3 DNA reads TGTGCCAGTAGCCCAGGGAACTCCTACGAGCAGTACTTC. The encoded protein is CASSPGNSYEQYF.

J is TRBJ2-2 and V is TRBV19; 13 positions match TRBD2. Germline V gene data show CDR1 as LNHDA and CDR2 as SQIVND (reference sequence). The J segment lost 2 bases and the V segment lost 5 bases, leaving 2 bases of the junction unmatched. The CDR3 totals 16 residues. The CDR3 spells CASSVGLAGNTGELFF. CDR3 nucleotides: TGTGCCAGTAGTGTGGGACTAGCGGGAAACACCGGGGAGCTGTTTTTT.

V and J are TRBV29-1 and TRBJ1-2; D unresolved. Trimming cost V 4 bases and J 4 bases, with 7 bases left between them. The CDR3 runs 11 residues. The V gene's germline CDR1 is SQVTM and CDR2 ANQGSEA. Here the CDR3 reads CSVVAGYGYTF. DNA of the CDR3: TGCAGCGTTGTGGCAGGCTATGGCTACACCTTC.

V gene TRBV2 combines with J gene TRBJ1-6, with D uncertain. Germline CDR1 SNHLY, CDR2 FYNNEI. Deletions cut 7 bases from V and 9 bases from J, with 10 bases between. The CDR3 is 12 residues long. CDR3 amino acids: CASMSSGSPLHF. DNA of the CDR3: TGTGCCAGCATGTCATCCGGTTCACCCCTCCACTTT.

The V gene is TRBV10-3, the J gene TRBJ1-2; 8 bases are shared with TRBD1. The CDR3 covers 15 residues. Germline V CDR1 and CDR2: ENHRY, SYGVKD. After removal of 6 bases from V and 8 bases from J, the junction contained 14 bases not matched to a gene. The CDR3 region has the DNA TGTGCCATCAGACCCGGGACAGGCTACCTTGGAGGCTACACCTTC. Translating it yields CAIRPGTGYLGGYTF.

This chain joins TRBV5-5 and TRBJ1-2; TRBD1 aligns across 11 bases. The CDR3 loop spans 15 amino acids. Trimming cost V 4 bases and J 4 bases; bases outside gene matches: 6. Germline assignment: CDR1 SGHKS and CDR2 YYEKEE (reference sequence). CDR3 nucleotide sequence: TGTGCCAGCAGCCCCGGGACAGGGGGGATCTATGGCTACACCTTC. It specifies CASSPGTGGIYGYTF.

This clone is a singleton in its sample. The V and J genes are TRBV28 and TRBJ1-2, with D perhaps TRBD1 (5 bases). The CDR3 is 13 amino acids. V was trimmed by 5 bases and J by 4 bases, leaving 11 bases between them. CDR1 MDHEN and CDR2 SYDVKM come from the germline V gene. CDR3 bases: TGTGCCAGCAGTCCCCCGGGGGGCTATGGCTACACCTTC. As protein: CASSPPGGYGYTF.

The chain couples TRBV2 to TRBJ1-6, with TRBD1 matching over 8 bases. V gave up 11 bases and J gave up 7 bases; unmatched junction bases: 10. CDR1 is SNHLY and CDR2 is FYNNEI in the germline V gene. This CDR3 has 14 amino acids. The CDR3 nucleotides read TGTGCCGGATGGACAGGGAGCGTCAATTCACCCCTCCACTTT. Its translation: CAGWTGSVNSPLHF.

V gene TRBV7-8 combines with J gene TRBJ2-1, with TRBD2 matching over 10 bases. The ends lost 5 bases at V and 10 bases at J; junction bases unmatched: 11. The CDR3 covers 15 residues. CDR1 is SGHVS and CDR2 is FQNEAQ in the germline V gene. The CDR3 DNA reads TGTGCCAGCAGCCCCCTACTAGCGGGGTTCGGGGAGCAGTTCTTC. Protein sequence: CASSPLLAGFGEQFF.

The CDR3, as DNA: TGTGCCAGCAGTATCCGGACAGGGTACACTGAAGCTTTCTTT. This translates into CASSIRTGYTEAFF. The chain recombines TRBV28 with TRBJ1-1, with 8 bases identical to TRBD1. The germline V gene encodes CDR1 MDHEN and CDR2 SYDVKM. The CDR3 has 14 amino acids. V gave up 5 bases and J gave up 3 bases; unmatched junction bases: 5.

The chain uses TRBV6-1 and TRBJ1-1; 7 bases are a match to TRBD1. CDR1 and CDR2 from the germline V gene are MNHNS and SASEGT. V gave up 10 bases and J gave up 6 bases; unmatched junction bases: 14. The CDR3 length is 14 residues. CDR3 sequence reads: CAISRDSQVAEAFF. CDR3 DNA sequence: TGTGCCATAAGCCGGGACAGTCAGGTCGCTGAAGCTTTCTTT.

The rearrangement joins TRBV29-1 to TRBJ2-1; 9 bases align to TRBD2. This CDR3 region has 13 residues. Per the germline V gene, CDR1 is SQVTM and CDR2 is ANQGSEA. After removal of 6 bases from V and 0 bases from J, the junction contained 0 bases not matched to a gene. For the CDR3, the DNA is TGCAGCGTGCGGGGGGGCTCCTACAATGAGCAGTTCTTC. Protein product: CSVRGGSYNEQFF.

The rearrangement links TRBV19 to TRBJ2-7, with 11 bases that match TRBD1. The germline CDR1 and CDR2 sequences are LNHDA and SQIVND (reference sequence). V lost 2 bases, J lost 4 bases, and 7 bases stayed unmatched. This CDR3 comprises 16 residues. CDR3 sequence (DNA): TGTGCCAGTAGTATAACCTCCGGGACAGGGGGATACGAGCAGTACTTC. Translation gives CASSITSGTGGYEQYF.

The rearrangement links TRBV5-4 to TRBJ1-6, with D tentatively TRBD1 (6 bases). The CDR3 is 16 residues long. V shed 4 bases and J shed 6 bases, with 17 bases lying between them. Germline V gene sequence: CDR1 SGHNT, CDR2 YYREEE (reference sequence). CDR3 loop: CASSLDPQGSNSPLHF. Here the CDR3 DNA reads TGTGCCAGCAGCCTGGACCCCCAGGGGTCTAATTCACCCCTCCACTTT.

This chain links TRBV4-1 with TRBJ2-5; 9 bases fit TRBD2. Germline CDR1 and CDR2: MGHRA and YSYEKL. This CDR3 contains 18 residues. V gave up 0 bases and J gave up 2 bases; unmatched junction bases: 10. The DNA of the CDR3 is TGCGCCAGCAGCCAAGAGGAACCGGTAGCGGGGGATCAAGAGACCCAGTACTTC. Its protein is CASSQEEPVAGDQETQYF.

The genes are TRBV10-3 and TRBJ2-3; 8 bases are a match to TRBD2. Germline lookup yields CDR1 ENHRY and CDR2 SYGVKD. J gave up 1 base and V 3 bases, and 0 bases lay outside the gene matches. The CDR3 contains 14 residues. In DNA form, the CDR3 reads TGTGCCATCAGTGACGGGGGGGGCACAGATACGCAGTATTTT. Its protein is CAISDGGGTDTQYF.

This clone was seen a handful of times. The gene calls are TRBV11-2 and TRBJ2-7; 7 nucleotides match TRBD1. J lost 1 base, V lost 1 base, and 4 bases had no gene match. The CDR3 extends over 15 amino acids. From germline, CDR1 is SGHAT and CDR2 FQNNGV. The CDR3 sequence: CASSLVGTASYEQYF. In DNA, the CDR3 is TGTGCCAGCAGCTTAGTTGGGACAGCATCCTACGAGCAGTACTTC.